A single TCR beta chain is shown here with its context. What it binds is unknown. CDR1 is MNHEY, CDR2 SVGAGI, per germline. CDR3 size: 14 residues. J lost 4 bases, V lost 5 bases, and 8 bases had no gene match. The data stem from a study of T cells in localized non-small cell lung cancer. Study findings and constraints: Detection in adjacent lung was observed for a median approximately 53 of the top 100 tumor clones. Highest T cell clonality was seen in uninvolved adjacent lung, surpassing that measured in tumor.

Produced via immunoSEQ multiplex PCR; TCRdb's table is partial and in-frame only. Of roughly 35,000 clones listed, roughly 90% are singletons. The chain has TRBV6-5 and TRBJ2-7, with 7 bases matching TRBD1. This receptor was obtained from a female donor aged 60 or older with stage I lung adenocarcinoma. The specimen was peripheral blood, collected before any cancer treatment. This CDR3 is CASSTRDSKYEQYF. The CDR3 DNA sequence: TGTGCCAGCAGTACCCGGGACAGCAAATACGAGCAGTACTTC.